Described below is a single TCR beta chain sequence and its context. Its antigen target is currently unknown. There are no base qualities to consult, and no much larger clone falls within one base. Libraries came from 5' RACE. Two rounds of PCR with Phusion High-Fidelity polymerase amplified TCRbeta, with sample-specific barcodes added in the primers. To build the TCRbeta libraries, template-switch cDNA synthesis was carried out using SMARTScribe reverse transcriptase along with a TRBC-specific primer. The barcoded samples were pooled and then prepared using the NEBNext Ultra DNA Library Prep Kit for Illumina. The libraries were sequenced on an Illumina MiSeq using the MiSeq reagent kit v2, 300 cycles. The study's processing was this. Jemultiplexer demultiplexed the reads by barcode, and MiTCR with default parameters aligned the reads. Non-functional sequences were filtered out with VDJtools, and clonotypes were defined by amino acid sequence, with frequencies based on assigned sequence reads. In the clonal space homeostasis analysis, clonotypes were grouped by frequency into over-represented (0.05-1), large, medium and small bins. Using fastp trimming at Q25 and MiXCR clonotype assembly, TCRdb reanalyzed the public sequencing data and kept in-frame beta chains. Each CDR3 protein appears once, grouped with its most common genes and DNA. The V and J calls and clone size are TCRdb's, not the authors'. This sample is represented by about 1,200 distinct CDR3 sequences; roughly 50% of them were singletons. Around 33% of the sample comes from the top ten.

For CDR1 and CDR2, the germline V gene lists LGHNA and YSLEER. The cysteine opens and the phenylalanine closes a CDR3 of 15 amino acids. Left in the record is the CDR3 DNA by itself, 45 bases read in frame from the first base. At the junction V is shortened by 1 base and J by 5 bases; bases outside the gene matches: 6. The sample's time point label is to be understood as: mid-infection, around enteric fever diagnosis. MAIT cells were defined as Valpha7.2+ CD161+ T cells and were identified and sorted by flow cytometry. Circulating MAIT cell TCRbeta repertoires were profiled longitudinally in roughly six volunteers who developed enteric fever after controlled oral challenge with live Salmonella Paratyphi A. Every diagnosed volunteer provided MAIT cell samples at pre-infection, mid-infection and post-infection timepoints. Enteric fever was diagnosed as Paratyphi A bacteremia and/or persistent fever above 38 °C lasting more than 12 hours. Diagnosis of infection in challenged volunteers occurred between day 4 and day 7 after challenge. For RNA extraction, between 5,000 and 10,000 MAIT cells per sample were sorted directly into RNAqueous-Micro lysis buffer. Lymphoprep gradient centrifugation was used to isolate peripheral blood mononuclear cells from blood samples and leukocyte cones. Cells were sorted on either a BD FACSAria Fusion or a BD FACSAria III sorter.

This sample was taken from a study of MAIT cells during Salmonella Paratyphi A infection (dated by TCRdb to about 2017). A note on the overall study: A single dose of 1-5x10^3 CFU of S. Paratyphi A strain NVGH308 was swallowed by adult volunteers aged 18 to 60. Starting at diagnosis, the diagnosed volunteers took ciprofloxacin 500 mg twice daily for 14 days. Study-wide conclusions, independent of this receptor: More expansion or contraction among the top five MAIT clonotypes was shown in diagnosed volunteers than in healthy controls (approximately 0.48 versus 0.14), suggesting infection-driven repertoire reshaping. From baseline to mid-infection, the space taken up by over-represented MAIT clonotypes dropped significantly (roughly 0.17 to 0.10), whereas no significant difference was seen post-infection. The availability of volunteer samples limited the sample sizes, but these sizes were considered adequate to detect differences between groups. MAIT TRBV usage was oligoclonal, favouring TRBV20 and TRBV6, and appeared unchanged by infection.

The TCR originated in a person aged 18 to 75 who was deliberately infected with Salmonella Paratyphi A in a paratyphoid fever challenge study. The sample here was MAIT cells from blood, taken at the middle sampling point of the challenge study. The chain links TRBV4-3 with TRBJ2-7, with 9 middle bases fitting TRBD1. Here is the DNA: TGCGCCAGCAGCCAAGGGGGACAGGGCCGGGACGAGCAGTACTTC. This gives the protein CASSQGGQGRDEQYF.